This T cell receptor beta chain was captured by sequencing in a study of cytomegalovirus exposure and HLA in healthy donors. PCR amplification relied on 60 Vbeta primers (plus 13 Jbeta primers). Profiled with immunoSEQ multiplex PCR; TCRdb holds only in-frame clones, not every one. This table holds about 130,000 clones, less than 85% found once. CDR3 length: 17 residues. The germline CDR1 and CDR2 sequences are SGDLS and YYNGEE. Trimming cost V 2 bases and J 1 base; bases outside gene matches: 5. This clone has just a few counts. The sample comprised PBMCs. The V call is TRBV9, the J call TRBJ2-2, with TRBD2 matching 10 bases. The sequence came from a man in his late teens or twenties in good health and CMV-seropositive. In DNA, the CDR3 is TGTGCCAGCAGCGTTAGGAGGACTAGCGGGAACACCGGGGAGCTGTTTTTT. Its translation is CASSVRRTSGNTGELFF.